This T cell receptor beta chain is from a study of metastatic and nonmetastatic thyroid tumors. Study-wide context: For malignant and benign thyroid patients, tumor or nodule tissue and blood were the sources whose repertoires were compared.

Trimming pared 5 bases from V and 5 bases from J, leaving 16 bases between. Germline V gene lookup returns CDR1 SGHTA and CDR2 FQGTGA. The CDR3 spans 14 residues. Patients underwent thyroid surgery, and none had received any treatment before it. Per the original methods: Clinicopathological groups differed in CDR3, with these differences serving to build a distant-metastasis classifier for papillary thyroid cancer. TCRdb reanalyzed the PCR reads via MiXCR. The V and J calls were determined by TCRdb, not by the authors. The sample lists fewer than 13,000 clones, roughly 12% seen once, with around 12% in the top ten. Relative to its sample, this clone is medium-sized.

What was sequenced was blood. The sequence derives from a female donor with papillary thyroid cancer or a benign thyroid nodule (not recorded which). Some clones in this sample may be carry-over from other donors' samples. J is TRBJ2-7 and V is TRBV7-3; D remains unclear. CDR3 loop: CASSLTLVEDEQYF. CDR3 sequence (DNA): TGTGCCAGCAGCCTCACCCTCGTAGAGGACGAGCAGTACTTC.